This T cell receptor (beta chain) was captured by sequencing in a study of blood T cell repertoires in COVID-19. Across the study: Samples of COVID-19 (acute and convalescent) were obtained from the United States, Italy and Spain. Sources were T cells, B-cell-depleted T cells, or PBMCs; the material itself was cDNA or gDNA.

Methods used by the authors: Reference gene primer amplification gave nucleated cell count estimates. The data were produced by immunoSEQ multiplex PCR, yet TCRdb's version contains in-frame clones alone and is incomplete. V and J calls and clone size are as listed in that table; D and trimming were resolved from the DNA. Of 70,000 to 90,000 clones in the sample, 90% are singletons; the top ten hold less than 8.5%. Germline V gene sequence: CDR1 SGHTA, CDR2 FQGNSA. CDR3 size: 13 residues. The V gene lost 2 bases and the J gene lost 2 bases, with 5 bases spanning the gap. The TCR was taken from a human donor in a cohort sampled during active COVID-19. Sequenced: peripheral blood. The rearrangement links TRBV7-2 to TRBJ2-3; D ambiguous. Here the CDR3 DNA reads TGTGCCAGCAGCTTACAAGCCACAGATACGCAGTATTTT. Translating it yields CASSLQATDTQYF.